Presented here are 4 T cell receptor beta chains from one specimen sequenced in a study of T cell responses to AZD1222 COVID-19 vaccine. Clones were sequenced by immunoSEQ multiplex PCR, and TCRdb holds only the in-frame ones, with some missing. This sample has 100,000 or so clones, with 88% found just once. The sample was peripheral blood, taken on day 0 of AZD1222 vaccination. All receptors come from an adult in good health.

The chain couples TRBV7-2 to TRBJ1-5; D gene uncertain. Between the trimmed V and J ends, which lost 1 base and 6 bases, there was a span of 13 bases. Germline-derived CDR1 and CDR2 are SGHTA and FQGNSA. The CDR3 extends over 15 amino acids. CDR3 residues: CASSLDAGSGQPQHF. The DNA for the CDR3 is TGTGCCAGCAGCTTAGATGCCGGGTCTGGTCAGCCCCAGCATTTT.

The chain employs TRBV30 and TRBJ1-5; D not resolved. This CDR3 has 13 amino acids. CDR1 and CDR2 from the germline V gene are GTSNPN and SVGIG (reference sequence). V lost 0 bases, J lost 2 bases, and 5 bases lay in between. CDR3 loop: CAWSVRGNQPQHF. As DNA, the CDR3 is TGTGCCTGGAGTGTACGGGGCAATCAGCCCCAGCATTTT.

The V and J genes are TRBV6-5 and TRBJ1-1; D is undetermined. The CDR3 extends over 15 amino acids. V was pared by 2 bases and J by 1 base, with 11 bases between. Germline assignment: CDR1 MNHEY and CDR2 SVGAGI. The CDR3 spells CASSYNLPGNTEAFF. The CDR3 DNA sequence: TGTGCCAGCAGTTACAATCTGCCAGGGAACACTGAAGCTTTCTTT.

The genes are TRBV30 and TRBJ2-3; 11 nucleotides align to TRBD2. Germline V lookup: CDR1 GTSNPN, CDR2 SVGIG (reference sequence). Losses at the gene ends were 3 bases for V and 5 bases for J; bases not matched to a gene: 4. The CDR3 contains 14 residues. The CDR3, as DNA: TGTGCCTGGAGACTAGCGGGAGATCTAGATACGCAGTATTTT. It codes for CAWRLAGDLDTQYF.